This TCR beta chain was documented in a study of OX40 agonist ivuxolimab in advanced cancers. Study-wide context: Ivuxolimab was an agonistic, fully human IgG2 monoclonal antibody directed against OX40 (CD134), a costimulatory receptor. Intravenous ivuxolimab was administered to patients every 2 weeks at six dose levels: 0.01, 0.1, 0.3, 1.5, 3 and 10 mg/kg. Of the roughly 50 dose-escalation patients, hepatocellular carcinoma was present in approximately 20, melanoma in approximately 15, renal cell carcinoma in 9 and head and neck cancer in 9. A male proportion of roughly 80% and a mean age of about 60 years, ranging from 23 to 79, were recorded for the dose-escalation cohort. Patients were allowed to have had prior anti-PD-1, anti-PD-L1 or anti-CTLA-4 therapy, and approximately 43% of the dose-escalation patients had previously received checkpoint inhibitors. Partial responses were achieved by three dose-escalation patients, of whom one had hepatocellular carcinoma and two had cutaneous melanoma. Peripheral TCRbeta sequencing aimed to test whether ivuxolimab altered TCR sequence diversity and caused clonal T-cell expansion. The paper reports the monotherapy dose-escalation portion (N of about 56 patients) of the phase I ivuxolimab trial. The paper as a whole reports these results and caveats: Low levels of normalized T-cell clonal expansion were also seen in some patients who did not respond. In partial responders in the 0.1-3.0 mg/kg groups, normalized peripheral clonal expansion was found to be among the lowest, especially among CD8+ T cells. After ivuxolimab, CD8+ T cells had more expanded clones than CD4+ T cells on average. At doses from 0.1 to 3.0 mg/kg, clonal expansion was seen in both CD4+ and CD8+ blood T cells between baseline and week 6. The antigen specificity of the peripheral T cells that underwent clonal expansion was not determined.

The trial excluded patients who had a history of autoimmune disease or were on systemic immunosuppression. Peripheral blood for TCR sequencing was drawn from every dose cohort at baseline, at cycle 4 day 1 and at cycle 7 day 1. The samples were taken from a phase I, first-in-human, multicenter, open-label dose-escalation trial of ivuxolimab. Adults with locally advanced or metastatic melanoma, renal cell carcinoma, hepatocellular carcinoma or head and neck squamous cell carcinoma were enrolled in the trial. Before TCR sequencing, CD4+ T cells and CD8+ T cells were sorted from peripheral blood as separate populations. From its cysteine to its phenylalanine, the CDR3 spans 15 amino acids. Of the read, only the CDR3 DNA is kept; its 45 bases are in frame from base 1. V sheds 5 bases and J sheds 5 bases, leaving 18 bases between their ends. The germline V gene sets CDR1 to SGHTA and CDR2 to FQGNSA. Genomic DNA was extracted from sorted cells for sequencing of the TCRbeta CDR3 region. The immunoSEQ Assay was used for sequencing of TCRbeta CDR3 regions. TCRdb re-hosts the immuneACCESS table, in-frame sequences only. Its copies lack some clones; in the studies checked, an unresolved V gene accounts for under half of them, and the cause for the rest is not known. This sample has roughly 73,000 clones in its table, and almost 90% of those were observed once. The ten largest clones capture 2% to 2.5% of the sample.

With regard to this clone: The specificity of this receptor is unknown. No much larger clone exists at a distance of one base, and base qualities are not known.

The sequence was obtained from an adult with an advanced solid tumor such as melanoma, head and neck, liver or kidney cancer. This receptor chain uses TRBV7-2 and TRBJ2-5; the D gene is possibly TRBD1, with 6 bases matching. This specimen was CD4+ or CD8+ T cells sorted from blood, taken in a trial of the OX40 agonist ivuxolimab. The nucleotide sequence reads as follows: TGTGCCAGCAGCCCCCGAGCAGGGGTTGGGGAGACCCAGTACTTC. It translates as CASSPRAGVGETQYF.